These 18 T cell receptor beta chains originate from one sample sequenced in a study of T cell repertoires in cytomegalovirus infection. MiXCR, run by TCRdb on the reads, gives a single entry per CDR3 protein. The table has some 100,000 distinct CDR3 sequences, 23% seen once. Sequencing was performed on CD8+ T cells from PBMCs. The receptors stem from a human donor in good health (CMV status not recorded). Some clones in this sample may be carry-over from other donors' samples.

The chain has TRBV4-1 and TRBJ2-7; D possibly corresponds to TRBD2 (7 bases). Germline lookup yields CDR1 MGHRA and CDR2 YSYEKL. The ends were cut back, 3 bases at V and 4 bases at J, with 16 bases in the middle. This CDR3 is built from 15 residues. This chain's CDR3 is CASSQRDGGPYEQYF. The CDR3 DNA reads TGCGCCAGCAGCCAGAGAGACGGGGGGCCTTACGAGCAGTACTTC.

Here the CDR3 reads CASSEQTNQPQHF. CDR3 DNA sequence: TGTGCCAGCAGTGAACAGACCAATCAGCCCCAGCATTTT. The rearrangement uses TRBV28 and TRBJ1-5; D gene uncertain. The germline V gene encodes CDR1 MDHEN and CDR2 SYDVKM. The CDR3 runs 13 residues. Deletions cut 5 bases from V and 3 bases from J, with 8 bases between.

At least ten counts were recorded for this clonotype. V and J are TRBV14 and TRBJ1-1; TRBD1 matches at 7 bases. The CDR3 has 19 residues. J lost 5 bases, V lost 4 bases, and 22 bases had no gene match. In germline, CDR1 is SGHDN, CDR2 FVKESK. CDR3 nucleotides: TGTGCCAGCAGCCCCAAGTGGGGGCTTGGGGACAGTGGATCTACTGAAGCTTTCTTT. Translating gives CASSPKWGLGDSGSTEAFF. Drawing the rest from reference TRBV14 and TRBJ1-1, the complete variable domain is EAGVTQFPSHSVIEKGQTVTLRCDPISGHDNLYWYRRVMGKEIKFLLHFVKESKQDESGMPNNRFLAERTGGTYSTLKVQPAELEDSGVYFCASSPKWGLGDSGSTEAFFGQGTRLTVV.

This clonotype appeared a few times. This sequence joins TRBV2 and TRBJ2-1; D is unresolved. Per germline, CDR1 SNHLY and CDR2 FYNNEI. This CDR3 has 13 residues. V was clipped by 10 bases and J by 7 bases, with 17 bases between them. In DNA form, the CDR3 reads TGTGCCATTCCGATGTCTAGTTTTAATGAGCAGTTCTTC. Protein sequence: CAIPMSSFNEQFF.

Here the CDR3 DNA reads TGTGCCAGCAAATCCGATGATGGAGGGAACGAGCAGTACTTC. Amino acid sequence: CASKSDDGGNEQYF. This chain joins TRBV25-1 and TRBJ2-7; possibly TRBD2 for D (6 bases). The germline V and J ends were trimmed by 7 bases and 5 bases, with 18 bases remaining between them. From germline, CDR1 is MGHDK and CDR2 SYGVNS. This CDR3 contains 14 residues.

Only a few counts were recorded for this clonotype. The chain couples TRBV19 to TRBJ2-1; 9 bases agree with TRBD1. Unmatched junction bases numbered 2, after V lost 4 bases and J lost 4 bases. The CDR3 length is 14 residues. Germline CDR1 reads LNHDA; CDR2 reads SQIVND (reference sequence). CDR3 coding DNA: TGTGCCAGTAGTAGGACAGGGGTTTACAATGAGCAGTTCTTC. Translated, it gives CASSRTGVYNEQFF.

The sample holds a few counts of this clonotype. CDR3 DNA sequence: TGTGCCAGCAGTTTACGTAGTGAGGCAGGGGGAAATGAAAAACTGTTTTTT. Translation: CASSLRSEAGGNEKLFF. The chain carries TRBV28 and TRBJ1-4; 7 nucleotides align to TRBD1. Looked up from germline, CDR1 is MDHEN and CDR2 is SYDVKM. Germline trimming cut 2 bases from V and 5 bases from J; bases unmatched to any gene: 11. The length of the CDR3 is 17 residues.

The chain recombines TRBV12-3 or TRBV12-4 with TRBJ2-2, with TRBD1 as a possible D gene (6 bases). Trimming shortened V by 5 bases and J by 8 bases, and 18 bases separated the two germline ends. The CDR3 extends over 15 amino acids. In DNA, the CDR3 is TGTGCCAGCAGTCCGGGACAAAAAAAAGCGGGGGAGCTGTTTTTT. It yields the protein CASSPGQKKAGELFF.

This clonotype was detected a few times. The chain uses TRBV7-2 and TRBJ2-4; D possibly corresponds to TRBD2 (5 bases). Germline V gene sequence: CDR1 SGHTA, CDR2 FQGNSA. Trimming stripped 5 bases from V and 6 bases from J, with 17 bases between. The CDR3 covers 15 residues. CDR3: CASSPPRGDLNIQYF. The DNA for the CDR3 is TGTGCCAGCAGCCCCCCCCGGGGAGATTTAAACATTCAGTACTTC.

This clonotype was observed a few times. The gene calls are TRBV11-2 and TRBJ2-2; perhaps TRBD2 as D (6 bases). Trimming removed 6 bases at V and 7 bases at J, with 21 bases between. The CDR3 consists of 16 residues. Germline V lookup: CDR1 SGHAT, CDR2 FQNNGV. CDR3 region: CASSSRSGEGLGELFF. CDR3 sequence (DNA): TGTGCCAGCAGTTCTCGTAGCGGAGAGGGTCTCGGGGAGCTGTTTTTT.

This clonotype was counted a few times. This chain joins TRBV28 and TRBJ2-2; D is uncertain. Germline V gene sequence: CDR1 MDHEN, CDR2 SYDVKM. The CDR3 contains 15 residues. V was shortened by 4 bases and J by 3 bases, with 12 bases between the two germline ends. The CDR3 DNA reads as TGTGCCAGCAGTTCATGGGCCCAGGACACCGGGGAGCTGTTTTTT. Amino acids: CASSSWAQDTGELFF.

This clonotype was found a few times. V usage is TRBV7-9 and J usage is TRBJ1-3, with 8 bases matching TRBD1. With V trimmed by 5 bases and J by 0 bases, 3 bases remained unmatched. The V gene's germline CDR1 is SEHNR and CDR2 FQNEAQ (reference sequence). This CDR3 spans 15 amino acids. The CDR3 reads CASSATGASGNTIYF. CDR3 DNA sequence: TGTGCCAGCAGCGCGACAGGGGCCTCTGGAAACACCATATATTTT.

As for this clonotype: Just one base apart from a much larger clone, this may be a read error. For the CDR3, the DNA is TGTGCCGGCAGCCACAGGACGGTGATGAACACTGAAGCTTTCTTT. This translates into CAGSHRTVMNTEAFF. The rearrangement uses TRBV7-9 and TRBJ1-1, with a weak D call TRBD1 (5 bases). Germline V gene data show CDR1 as SEHNR and CDR2 as FQNEAQ (reference sequence). The CDR3 contains 15 residues.

V gene TRBV11-1 combines with J gene TRBJ2-7, with D unclear. The CDR3 has 15 amino acids. Germline CDR1 and CDR2: SGHAT and FQDESV (reference sequence). Trimming took 4 bases from V and 4 from J, leaving 17 bases between them. The DNA for the CDR3 is TGTGCCAGCAGCTACTCCCAGCGCCCCGTGTACGAGCAGTACTTC. Translated: CASSYSQRPVYEQYF.

This clonotype was detected a few times. The V call is TRBV7-2, the J call TRBJ2-7; D is perhaps TRBD2 (6 bases). Trimming left V 9 bases short and J 2 bases short, with 11 bases between. Germline CDR1 reads SGHTA; CDR2 reads FQGNSA. There are 12 residues in the CDR3. CDR3 protein: CASHGGAYEQYF. The DNA of the CDR3 is TGTGCCAGTCATGGAGGGGCCTACGAGCAGTACTTC.

This clonotype was seen a handful of times. The chain joins TRBV19 to TRBJ1-1; D gene unclear. Germline loops: CDR1 LNHDA, CDR2 SQIVND (reference sequence). The V end was cut by 5 bases, the J end by 1 base, with 14 bases between. This CDR3 region has 15 residues. This chain's CDR3 is CASSVGGLGNTEAFF. In nucleotides, the CDR3 is TGTGCCAGTAGTGTGGGCGGTCTGGGGAACACTGAAGCTTTCTTT.

This chain joins TRBV27 and TRBJ2-7; no clear D. The CDR3 covers 14 residues. The germline V gene has CDR1 MNHEY and CDR2 SMNVEV (reference sequence). V dropped 3 bases and J dropped 0 bases, with 9 bases sitting between them. The CDR3 sequence: CASSFGTDSYEQYF. In nucleotides, the CDR3 is TGTGCCAGCAGTTTCGGAACGGACTCCTACGAGCAGTACTTC.

This clonotype was seen ten or more times. V usage is TRBV7-6 and J usage is TRBJ2-1, with no clear D. The CDR3 loop spans 11 amino acids. From germline, CDR1 is SGHVS and CDR2 FNYEAQ. V was clipped by 2 bases and J by 5 bases, with 1 base between them. The CDR3 nucleotides are TGTGCCAGCAGCTTAAACAATGAGCAGTTCTTC. Translation: CASSLNNEQFF.